This T cell receptor beta chain was recorded in a study of cytomegalovirus exposure and HLA in healthy donors. Study-level background: In an earlier analysis, 90 million to 130 million unique TCR beta sequences were found from 150 million to 200 million T cells. Early released data comprised 80 million to 100 million unique TCRs from HLA-typed donors.

On this clone: Its antigen is as yet unknown.

Study-wide results and caveats: Later analysis showed most CMV-associated TCR beta chains appearing HLA-restricted.

CDR1 is MNHEY, CDR2 SVGAGI, per germline. Trimming removed 8 bases at V and 5 bases at J, with 12 bases between. The CDR3 sequence is 13 residues long. Vbeta (60) and Jbeta (13) primers were used in the PCR. As originally analysed: Later reanalysis found around 84 million unique TCR beta chains, 10 million to 14 million of them shared. Libraries were prepared by immunoSEQ multiplex PCR; TCRdb keeps only in-frame clonotypes and omits some of them. V, J and clone size derive from that table, while D and trimming were established from the DNA sequence. Of 150,000 to 170,000 clones listed, about three quarters are singletons.

Specimen: PBMCs. The chain couples TRBV6-5 to TRBJ1-4; TRBD1 might be the D (5 bases). The sequence was collected from a woman between 35 and 50 years old in good health and CMV-seronegative. In DNA form, the CDR3 reads TGTGCCAGCTCTCGGCAGGGAAATGAAAAACTGTTTTTT. Translated: CASSRQGNEKLFF.